These 27 T cell receptor beta chains originate from one sample sequenced in a study of neoadjuvant anti-PD-1 for oral cavity cancer. Assay: immunoSEQ multiplex PCR; the TCRdb copy retains only in-frame clones and omits some. The top ten clones hold approximately 2.6% of a sample with roughly 68,000 clones, 80% to 90% of them seen once. The time point is: after neoadjuvant nivolumab, at surgical resection. The input for sequencing was PBMCs, taken after nivolumab (anti-PD-1) treatment. Receptor source: a person aged 40-85 years with oral cavity squamous cell carcinoma.

The chain couples TRBV28 to TRBJ1-2, with 8 nucleotides matching TRBD1. The germline V gene encodes CDR1 MDHEN and CDR2 SYDVKM. The J segment lost 2 bases and the V segment lost 6 bases, leaving 8 bases of the junction unmatched. The CDR3 spans 15 residues. The CDR3 is CASSTRTGKNYGYTF. For the CDR3, the DNA is TGTGCCAGCAGCACTAGGACAGGGAAAAACTATGGCTACACCTTC.

J is TRBJ2-1 and V is TRBV5-1; 7 bases agree with TRBD1. The CDR3 extends over 16 amino acids. With V trimmed by 0 bases and J by 6 bases, 9 bases remained unmatched. Germline CDR1 SGHRS, CDR2 YFSETQ. In DNA form, the CDR3 reads TGCGCCAGCAGCTTGGATGGGCAGGGGGTAGGCAATGAGCAGTTCTTC. Protein sequence: CASSLDGQGVGNEQFF. Looking up the rest from reference TRBV5-1 and TRBJ2-1 gives the full variable domain: KAGVTQTPRYLIKTRGQQVTLSCSPISGHRSVSWYQQTPGQGLQFLFEYFSETQRNKGNFPGRFSGRQFSNSRSEMNVSTLELGDSALYLCASSLDGQGVGNEQFFGPGTRLTVL.

The chain couples TRBV7-3 to TRBJ1-6; weak D call: TRBD1 (5 bases). The CDR3 consists of 15 residues. Per the germline V gene, CDR1 is SGHTA and CDR2 is FQGTGA. Trimming pared 0 bases from V and 6 bases from J, leaving 9 bases between. The CDR3 bases are TGTGCCAGCAGCTTAACCGGGCAGGGTAATTCACCCCTCCACTTT. It is translated as CASSLTGQGNSPLHF.

The rearrangement links TRBV7-3 to TRBJ2-7, with 9 bases lining up with TRBD2. The CDR3 is 15 residues long. In germline, CDR1 is SGHTA, CDR2 FQGTGA. Trimming removed 2 bases from V and 5 bases from J; junction bases left unmatched: 7. CDR3: CASSLSTSGGDEQYF. The CDR3 nucleotides read TGTGCCAGCAGCTTATCGACTAGCGGTGGTGACGAGCAGTACTTC.

The V call is TRBV6-5, the J call TRBJ2-7, with 9 positions matching TRBD1. This CDR3 comprises 16 residues. V was pared by 0 bases and J by 6 bases, with 9 bases of the junction left unmatched. From germline, CDR1 is MNHEY and CDR2 SVGAGI. The CDR3 sequence is CASSYSINTGGGEQYF. CDR3 bases: TGTGCCAGCAGTTACTCGATAAATACAGGGGGCGGCGAGCAGTACTTC.

The chain uses TRBV4-1 and TRBJ2-1, with D perhaps TRBD1 (5 bases). Germline V CDR1 and CDR2: MGHRA, YSYEKL. This CDR3 has 15 residues. V gave up 5 bases and J gave up 2 bases, with 13 bases separating them. The CDR3 bases are TGCGCCAGCAGCTACAGGCAAACCACCTACAATGAGCAGTTCTTC. This codes for CASSYRQTTYNEQFF.

The rearrangement uses TRBV11-2 and TRBJ1-4; 10 bases agree with TRBD1. Germline CDR1 is SGHAT and CDR2 is FQNNGV. This CDR3 has 13 residues. Trimming cost V 5 bases and J 8 bases; bases outside gene matches: 2. CDR3 sequence: CASSGQGEEKLFF. The CDR3 coding sequence is TGTGCCAGCAGCGGACAGGGGGAAGAAAAACTGTTTTTT.

The chain employs TRBV15 and TRBJ2-7, with 9 bases that match TRBD1. Per germline, CDR1 LNHNV and CDR2 YYDKDF (reference sequence). The CDR3 contains 16 residues. V gave up 0 bases and J gave up 5 bases; unmatched junction bases: 8. In DNA form, the CDR3 reads TGTGCCACCAGCAGAGATCTACAGGGGGCTGGAGACGAGCAGTACTTC. Its translation: CATSRDLQGAGDEQYF.

The chain uses TRBV6-1 and TRBJ1-2, with D hard to call. V lost 3 bases, J lost 8 bases, and 10 bases lay in between. The germline CDR1 and CDR2 sequences are MNHNS and SASEGT. CDR3 size: 12 residues. In DNA form, the CDR3 reads TGTGCCAGCAGTGATTACCGGCCGGGCTACACCTTC. Translation gives CASSDYRPGYTF.

This chain links TRBV19 with TRBJ1-1; no clear D gene. The germline V gene encodes CDR1 LNHDA and CDR2 SQIVND (reference sequence). The CDR3 is 13 residues long. Trimming took off 1 base at V and 1 base at J, with 4 bases between the two ends. CDR3 residues: CASSIGGNTEAFF. In nucleotides, the CDR3 is TGTGCCAGTAGTATAGGAGGGAACACTGAAGCTTTCTTT.

The genes are TRBV5-1 and TRBJ2-7; D ambiguous. This CDR3 spans 18 amino acids. Germline values: CDR1 SGHRS, CDR2 YFSETQ. V lost 5 bases and J 0 bases, leaving 24 bases between the germline ends. The DNA of the CDR3 is TGCGCCAGCAGGGGATTTGGTAGGTCCCGGCGGCGCTCCTACGAGCAGTACTTC. Translation: CASRGFGRSRRRSYEQYF.

The chain links TRBV6-1 to TRBJ1-5; D unclear. The CDR3 totals 14 residues. Trimming left V 0 bases short and J 6 bases short, with 9 bases between. Looked up from germline, CDR1 is MNHNS and CDR2 is SASEGT. The CDR3 loop reads CASSEAHGRQPQHF. The CDR3 region has the DNA TGTGCCAGCAGTGAAGCGCACGGCCGTCAGCCCCAGCATTTT.

The rearrangement uses TRBV6-4 and TRBJ2-3; no clear D gene. This CDR3 spans 13 amino acids. CDR1 and CDR2 from the germline V gene are MRHNA and SNTAGT. The V end lost 4 bases, the J end lost 6 bases, and 11 bases lay between the germline ends. CDR3 coding DNA: TGTGCCAGCAGTGTGGAGCTCCGTGATACGCAGTATTTT. This sequence encodes CASSVELRDTQYF.

V usage is TRBV2 and J usage is TRBJ2-3; TRBD2 might be the D (6 bases). The CDR3 runs 13 residues. The germline CDR1 and CDR2 sequences are SNHLY and FYNNEI. V was cut by 7 bases and J by 1 base, with 9 bases left in between. The CDR3 loop is CASIASGTDTQYF. The CDR3, as DNA: TGTGCCAGCATTGCTAGCGGCACAGATACGCAGTATTTT.

The rearrangement joins TRBV7-6 to TRBJ1-5; D is perhaps TRBD1 (6 bases). This CDR3 has 17 residues. Trimming cost V 2 bases and J 1 base, with 15 bases left between them. Germline CDR1 reads SGHVS; CDR2 reads FNYEAQ. CDR3 region: CASSLRPLTGSNQPQHF. The DNA for the CDR3 is TGTGCCAGCAGCTTAAGGCCCCTCACAGGGAGCAATCAGCCCCAGCATTTT. Using reference TRBV7-6 and TRBJ1-5 for the parts outside the CDR3, the full variable domain is GAGVSQSPRYKVTKRGQDVALRCDPISGHVSLYWYRQALGQGPEFLTYFNYEAQQDKSGLPNDRFSAERPEGSISTLTIQRTEQRDSAMYRCASSLRPLTGSNQPQHFGDGTRLSIL.

The chain employs TRBV10-3 and TRBJ2-1; D gene uncertain. Trimming took 10 bases from V and 8 from J, leaving 12 bases between them. The CDR3 is 11 residues long. CDR1 is ENHRY and CDR2 is SYGVKD in the germline V gene. The CDR3 region has the DNA TGTGCCACCAACAGCAACGATGAGCAGTTCTTC. Its translation is CATNSNDEQFF.

The chain employs TRBV5-8 and TRBJ1-2, with TRBD1 as a possible D gene (6 bases). The V end was cut by 0 bases, the J end by 3 bases, with 12 bases between. Germline CDR1 reads SGHTS; CDR2 reads YDEGEE. CDR3 size: 15 residues. The CDR3 sequence: CASSLAGAHYYGYTF. Written as DNA, the CDR3 is TGTGCCAGCAGCTTGGCAGGGGCGCACTACTATGGCTACACCTTC.

This chain links TRBV11-2 with TRBJ2-7, with TRBD2 identical over 10 bases. The ends lost 1 base at V and 2 bases at J; junction bases unmatched: 5. This CDR3 region has 16 residues. From germline, CDR1 is SGHAT and CDR2 FQNNGV. The CDR3 loop reads CASSLAPSGRTYEQYF. CDR3 bases: TGTGCCAGCAGCTTAGCCCCTAGCGGGAGAACCTACGAGCAGTACTTC.

On this clone itself: One end of the junction varies from germline; a read error may be responsible. CDR3 DNA: TGCAACGTTGGGCTAGTGAACACCGGGGAGCTGTTTTTT. Its protein is CNVGLVNTGELFF. The J gene is TRBJ2-2, the V gene TRBV29-1; D remains unclear. The V gene's germline CDR1 is SQVTM and CDR2 ANQGSEA. The CDR3 loop spans 13 amino acids.

CDR3 protein: CASSSTRTGIGYTF. CDR3 coding DNA: TGCGCCAGCAGTTCGACAAGGACCGGGATTGGCTACACCTTC. The chain has TRBV10-1 and TRBJ1-2; D gene uncertain. Germline V CDR1 and CDR2: WNHNN, SYGVQD (reference sequence). Trimming stripped 5 bases from V and 7 bases from J, with 17 bases between. The CDR3 covers 14 residues.

Here the CDR3 DNA reads TGTGCCAGCAGCCAAGACGCCGACGCTTTCAGCACTGAAGCTTTCTTT. This gives the protein CASSQDADAFSTEAFF. The J gene is TRBJ1-1, the V gene TRBV4-2, with no clear D. Germline loops: CDR1 LGHNA, CDR2 YNFKEQ. The CDR3 is made up of 16 amino acids. V was clipped by 0 bases and J by 4 bases, with 15 bases between them.

The chain links TRBV6-1 to TRBJ2-1; D is undetermined. Per the germline V gene, CDR1 is MNHNS and CDR2 is SASEGT. This CDR3 has 11 amino acids. Trimming removed 6 bases at V and 12 bases at J, with 12 bases between. The CDR3 loop is CASRSLVGQFF. DNA for the CDR3: TGTGCCAGCAGGTCCCTGGTTGGGCAGTTCTTC.

J is TRBJ1-4 and V is TRBV16; D ambiguous. The length of the CDR3 is 14 residues. Trimming left V 3 bases short and J 8 bases short, with 13 bases between. Germline CDR1 KGHSY, CDR2 FQNENV. CDR3 DNA: TGTGCCAGCAGCCACCTAAAGTTGCGGGAAAAACTGTTTTTT. This codes for CASSHLKLREKLFF.

The CDR3 nucleotides are TGCGCCAGCAGCCCGTTAGCGGGGGGCGGTGAGCAGTTCTTC. Amino acids: CASSPLAGGGEQFF. The chain recombines TRBV4-1 with TRBJ2-1; 10 bases fit TRBD2. The CDR3 is 14 residues long. Per the germline V gene, CDR1 is MGHRA and CDR2 is YSYEKL. V dropped 4 bases and J dropped 9; count of bases not matched to a gene: 6.

This clone was detected only once. V gene TRBV19 combines with J gene TRBJ1-5; D perhaps matches TRBD1 (5 bases). V was shortened by 3 bases and J by 4 bases, with 13 bases between the two germline ends. CDR1 LNHDA and CDR2 SQIVND come from the germline V gene (reference sequence). The CDR3 spans 15 residues. CDR3 DNA: TGTGCCAGTAGTATCGAGGGGAATGTTAATCAGCCCCAGCATTTT. Translated: CASSIEGNVNQPQHF.

The rearrangement joins TRBV30 to TRBJ2-5; 10 nucleotides line up with TRBD2. The junction had 7 bases not matched to a gene; V was cut back by 1 base and J by 5 bases. The length of the CDR3 is 15 residues. Germline lookup yields CDR1 GTSNPN and CDR2 SVGIG (reference sequence). CDR3 protein: CAWSGAAGGHETQYF. For the CDR3, the DNA is TGTGCCTGGAGTGGGGCAGCGGGGGGGCATGAGACCCAGTACTTC.

This chain links TRBV5-1 with TRBJ2-1, with 8 bases identical to TRBD2. The V gene's germline CDR1 is SGHRS and CDR2 YFSETQ. CDR3 length: 14 residues. J was trimmed by 5 bases and V by 3 bases; bases with no gene match: 4. CDR3 sequence reads: CASSSSGLDNEQFF. CDR3 coding DNA: TGCGCCAGCAGCTCTAGCGGGCTCGACAATGAGCAGTTCTTC.